This paragraph covers one T cell receptor beta chain sequence. The antigen it recognizes is unknown. Nothing much larger sits one base from this clone, and base qualities are not available. This sample is drawn from a study of blood T cell repertoires in COVID-19 (dated by TCRdb to about 2020). Turning to the overall study: Samples covering the acute and convalescent phases of COVID-19 were provided by collaborators in the United States, Italy and Spain. The prospective study material was composed of cDNA or gDNA derived from T cells, B-cell-depleted T cells, or PBMCs. The dataset comprised deeply sampled blood TCRbeta repertoires from subjects exposed to, actively infected with, or recovered from COVID-19. A freely available public database, intended as a resource for researchers studying the immune response to SARS-CoV-2, is where the repertoires were released. Samples were obtained from the ongoing ImmuneRACE study (first 160 participants) and from 1,200 or so subjects provided by 6 global collaborators. Nearly every sample came with metadata listing a de-identified subject ID, COVID-19 status, age in years and sex. Where available, HLA class I and class II types were obtained from metadata supplied by the sample provider rather than from assay-based typing.

The immunoSEQ Assay, a bias-controlled multiplex PCR, was used to amplify TCRbeta CDR3 regions from genomic DNA. Per the original workflow: The number of nucleated cells in each sample was estimated by amplification of reference gene primers within the assay. To quantify the absolute abundance of each unique TCRbeta CDR3 rearrangement, sequence reads were collapsed and filtered. For each sample, productive Simpson clonality was calculated as the square root of Simpson's diversity index over productive rearrangements. In TCRdb, the immuneACCESS table is reduced to in-frame sequences with V and J assigned. These tables do not hold every clone; where another copy was compared, an unresolved V gene accounts for under half, and the others remain unexplained. V, J and clone size are taken as reported in that table, and D and trimming were inferred from the DNA itself. For this sample there are 250,000 to 350,000 clones; around four fifths appear just once. Around 4.2% of the sample belongs to the ten largest clones.

Overall study results and their limits: How much clinical and demographic metadata was included differed by source and by participant, and the metadata was provided uncurated.

The germline V gene gives CDR1 as SGHRS and CDR2 as YFSETQ. The CDR3, cysteine through phenylalanine, is 13 amino acids long. Just CDR3 DNA is preserved here, 39 bases in frame from base 1. Ends trimmed: V by 4 bases, J by 6 bases; bases unmatched to a gene: 3. The collaborating institutions used their own protocols to collect whole blood in K2EDTA tubes. For TCRbeta analysis, collaborators shipped samples in one of three forms: frozen whole blood, isolated PBMCs, or DNA extracted from either of those sample types. The chain links TRBV5-1 with TRBJ1-1; 10 central bases correspond to TRBD1. The sequencing input was peripheral blood. The sequence came from a woman between 50 and 59 years old with active or convalescent COVID-19. CDR3 sequence: CASSVGTGAEAFF. The DNA sequence is TGCGCCAGCAGCGTCGGGACAGGGGCTGAAGCTTTCTTT.